This T cell receptor beta chain emerged from a study of shared clonotypes between healthy human individuals. Study outcomes and limitations: Shared across a few donors were around 5% of the naive CD4 clonotypes.

Genomic DNA (from each subset) was split evenly across several immunoSEQ plates. TCRdb keeps only in-frame clones here, not all; method: immunoSEQ multiplex PCR. Among roughly 1 million clones listed, about 75% were seen once. CDR3 length: 14 amino acids. From germline, CDR1 is SGHRS and CDR2 YFSETQ. The V gene lost 2 bases and the J gene lost 1 base, with 9 bases spanning the gap. Concerning this clone: Antigen unknown. Other DNA sequences in the same sample also yield this CDR3.

Sequencing was carried out using memory CD4+ T cells sorted from blood. The subset denotes: CD45RA-negative fraction. V gene TRBV5-1 combines with J gene TRBJ2-5; a possible D gene is TRBD2 (6 bases). The TCR originated in a man aged 18-30 years in good health. CDR3 sequence (DNA): TGCGCCAGCAGCTTCGGGACTCTCCAAGAGACCCAGTACTTC. Its translation is CASSFGTLQETQYF.